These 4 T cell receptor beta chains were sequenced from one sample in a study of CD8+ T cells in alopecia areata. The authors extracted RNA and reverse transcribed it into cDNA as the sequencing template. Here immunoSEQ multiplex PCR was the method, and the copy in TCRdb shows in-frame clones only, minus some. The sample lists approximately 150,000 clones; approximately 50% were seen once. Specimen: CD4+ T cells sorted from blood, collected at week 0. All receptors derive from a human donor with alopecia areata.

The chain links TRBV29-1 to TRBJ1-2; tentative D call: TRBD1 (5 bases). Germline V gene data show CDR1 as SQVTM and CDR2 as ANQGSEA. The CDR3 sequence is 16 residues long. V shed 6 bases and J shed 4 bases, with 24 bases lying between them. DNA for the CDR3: TGCAGCGTCCCACGTCTTACGGGGGTCGAAGGCTATGGCTACACCTTC. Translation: CSVPRLTGVEGYGYTF.

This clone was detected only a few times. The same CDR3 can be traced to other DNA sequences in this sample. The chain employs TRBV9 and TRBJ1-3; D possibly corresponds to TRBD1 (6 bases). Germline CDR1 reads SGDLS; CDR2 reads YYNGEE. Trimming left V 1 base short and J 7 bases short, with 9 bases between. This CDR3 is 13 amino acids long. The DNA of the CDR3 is TGTGCCAGCAGCGTATCTACAGGGAACACCATATATTTT. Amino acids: CASSVSTGNTIYF.

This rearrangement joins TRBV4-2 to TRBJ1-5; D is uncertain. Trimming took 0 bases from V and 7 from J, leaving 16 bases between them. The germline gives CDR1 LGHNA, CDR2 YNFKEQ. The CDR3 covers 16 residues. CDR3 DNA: TGTGCCAGCAGCCAAGAGGGTAGTCGGACGGGGCAGCCCCAGCATTTT. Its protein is CASSQEGSRTGQPQHF.

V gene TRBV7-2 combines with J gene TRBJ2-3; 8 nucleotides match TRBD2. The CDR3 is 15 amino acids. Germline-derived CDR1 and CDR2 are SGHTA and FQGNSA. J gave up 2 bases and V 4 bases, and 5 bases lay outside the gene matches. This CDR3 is CASSWAGGLTDTQYF. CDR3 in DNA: TGTGCCAGCAGCTGGGCGGGAGGACTCACAGATACGCAGTATTTT.